One sample yielded the 20 T cell receptor beta chains listed below, sequenced in a study of beta chain features in type 1 diabetes. The whole isolated RNA underwent reverse transcription, so sequencing captured expressed TCRB transcripts. Assay used: immunoSEQ multiplex PCR; TCRdb lists only in-frame clones, some missing. The table has around 450,000 clones, over 9.5% seen once. The sequencing input was naive CD4+ T cells from blood. The receptor source for this set is a woman in her late teens or twenties in good health.

The chain has TRBV13 and TRBJ2-3; 12 bases align to TRBD2. V was clipped by 5 bases and J by 8 bases; unmatched bases: 14. In germline, CDR1 is PRHDT, CDR2 FYEKMQ (reference sequence). The length of the CDR3 is 17 residues. This CDR3 is CASSTRTSGDHQGTQYF. CDR3 bases: TGTGCCAGCAGCACACGGACTAGCGGGGACCACCAGGGTACGCAGTATTTT. Together with reference TRBV13 and TRBJ2-3, the CDR3 gives the full variable domain: AAGVIQSPRHLIKEKRETATLKCYPIPRHDTVYWYQQGPGQDPQFLISFYEKMQSDKGSIPDRFSAQQFSDYHSELNMSSLELGDSALYFCASSTRTSGDHQGTQYFGPGTRLTVL.

This sequence joins TRBV9 and TRBJ2-1, with 11 bases matching TRBD2. V lost 4 bases and J lost 12; bases outside the gene matches: 15. The CDR3 is 16 residues long. The germline V gene encodes CDR1 SGDLS and CDR2 YYNGEE. The CDR3 DNA reads as TGTGCCAGCAGCCCAGAACAGGGTAACCTAGCGGGGGGGCAGTTCTTC. As protein: CASSPEQGNLAGGQFF.

Only a few counts were recorded for this clone. The identical CDR3 is also encoded by other nucleotide sequences in the sample. The J gene is TRBJ2-7, the V gene TRBV5-1, with D perhaps matching TRBD2 (6 bases). Germline values: CDR1 SGHRS, CDR2 YFSETQ. The V gene lost 0 bases and the J gene lost 3 bases, with 7 bases spanning the gap. This CDR3 is built from 13 residues. DNA of the CDR3: TGCGCCAGCAGCTTGGTCGGGAGCTACGAGCAGTACGTC. It encodes CASSLVGSYEQYV.

The CDR3, as DNA: TGTGCCAGCAGCTCACTTGGGGTCCGGGAGCAGTTCTTC. Its protein product is CASSSLGVREQFF. V and J are TRBV7-8 and TRBJ2-1; D is unclear. The germline gives CDR1 SGHVS, CDR2 FQNEAQ. V dropped 4 bases and J dropped 10 bases, with 14 bases sitting between them. The CDR3 runs to 13 residues.

This clone was seen ten or more times. This chain joins TRBV15 and TRBJ2-7; D gene uncertain. Trimming shortened V by 0 bases and J by 3 bases, and 9 bases separated the two germline ends. This CDR3 region has 14 residues. Germline CDR1 is LNHNV and CDR2 is YYDKDF (reference sequence). The CDR3 DNA follows: TGTGCCACCAGCAGAGAAGGATTCGGCTACGAGCAGTACTTC. It yields the protein CATSREGFGYEQYF.

The chain is built from TRBV6-6 and TRBJ2-3; 7 bases agree with TRBD2. Germline assignment: CDR1 MNHNY and CDR2 SVGAGI (reference sequence). V was clipped by 2 bases and J by 0 bases; unmatched bases: 2. This CDR3 has 15 amino acids. CDR3 sequence reads: CASSYSGISTDTQYF. The CDR3 nucleotides read TGTGCCAGCAGTTACAGCGGGATCAGCACAGATACGCAGTATTTT.

The CDR3 bases are TGCGCCAGCAGCTTGGTGGGACAGGGGTTTGAGACCCAGTACTTC. This codes for CASSLVGQGFETQYF. This sequence joins TRBV5-1 and TRBJ2-5; 10 bases fit TRBD1. The CDR3 spans 15 residues. Germline CDR1 SGHRS, CDR2 YFSETQ. Germline trimming cut 0 bases from V and 5 bases from J; bases unmatched to any gene: 4.

This chain links TRBV7-9 with TRBJ2-7; perhaps TRBD2 as D (5 bases). The CDR3 length is 12 residues. CDR1 and CDR2 (germline): SEHNR, FQNEAQ (reference sequence). Trimming left V 5 bases short and J 9 bases short, with 14 bases between. The CDR3 loop is CASSLDLRGQYF. DNA for the CDR3: TGTGCCAGCAGCCTGGACCTTCGGGGGCAGTACTTC.

At least ten counts were recorded for this clone. This chain uses TRBV29-1 with TRBJ1-2; possible D gene TRBD1, 5 bases. Germline V lookup: CDR1 SQVTM, CDR2 ANQGSEA. The germline V and J ends were trimmed by 4 bases and 2 bases, with 11 bases remaining between them. The CDR3 extends over 13 amino acids. The CDR3 region is CSVGRGSNYGYTF. DNA for the CDR3: TGCAGCGTTGGGAGGGGATCCAACTATGGCTACACCTTC.

This clone has a handful of counts. The rearrangement links TRBV28 to TRBJ1-1; D gene unclear. Looked up from germline, CDR1 is MDHEN and CDR2 is SYDVKM. There are 12 residues in the CDR3. Trimming removed 4 bases at V and 8 bases at J, with 11 bases between. CDR3 nucleotides: TGTGCCAGCAGTTCTTTTAAGGCCGAAGCTTTCTTT. The encoded protein is CASSSFKAEAFF.

This clone has more than one count but fewer than ten. For the CDR3, the DNA is TGTGCCAGCAGCTTAGTAGGTCGGGATACGCAGTATTTT. This translates into CASSLVGRDTQYF. The chain couples TRBV7-2 to TRBJ2-3; D call uncertain. Germline CDR1 and CDR2: SGHTA and FQGNSA. The CDR3 length is 13 residues. V was trimmed by 1 base and J by 6 bases, leaving 8 bases between them.

V is TRBV19 and J is TRBJ2-7; 9 nucleotides match TRBD1. Germline values: CDR1 LNHDA, CDR2 SQIVND (reference sequence). Trimming took 7 bases from V and 2 from J; bases not matched to a gene: 3. The CDR3 runs to 13 residues. The CDR3: CASIRQGAYEQYV. CDR3 nucleotides: TGTGCCAGTATACGACAGGGGGCCTACGAGCAGTACGTC.

This chain joins TRBV15 and TRBJ1-3; TRBD1 matches 7 bases. V dropped 6 bases and J dropped 1; count of bases not matched to a gene: 9. The length of the CDR3 is 16 residues. Germline values: CDR1 LNHNV, CDR2 YYDKDF (reference sequence). The CDR3 reads CATRSGGPRSGNTIYF. The DNA for the CDR3 is TGTGCCACCAGGTCAGGGGGACCACGATCTGGAAACACCATATATTTT.

V is TRBV4-1 and J is TRBJ2-6; D not resolved. The CDR3 spans 16 residues. Trimming took off 6 bases at V and 1 base at J, with 13 bases between the two ends. Germline loops: CDR1 MGHRA, CDR2 YSYEKL. CDR3 amino acids: CASRDVFRSGANVLTF. Here the CDR3 DNA reads TGCGCCAGCAGGGATGTTTTCCGATCTGGGGCCAACGTCCTGACTTTC.

This clone was found a few times. The chain links TRBV4-1 to TRBJ2-2, with D hard to call. V gave up 6 bases and J gave up 1 base, with 9 bases separating them. Germline V gene data show CDR1 as MGHRA and CDR2 as YSYEKL. This CDR3 has 14 residues. The CDR3: CASRRTENTGELFF. The CDR3 nucleotides read TGCGCCAGCAGACGGACGGAGAACACCGGGGAGCTGTTTTTT.

V and J are TRBV2 and TRBJ2-1; D remains unclear. Germline CDR1 and CDR2: SNHLY and FYNNEI. The CDR3 is made up of 15 amino acids. The germline V and J ends were trimmed by 4 bases and 6 bases, with 16 bases remaining between them. The CDR3 region is CASSGLGPAANEQFF. CDR3 DNA: TGTGCCAGCAGTGGGCTAGGGCCCGCGGCCAATGAGCAGTTCTTC. The entire variable domain, with the rest obtained from reference TRBV2 and TRBJ2-1, is as follows: EPEVTQTPSHQVTQMGQEVILRCVPISNHLYFYWYRQILGQKVEFLVSFYNNEISEKSEIFDDQFSVERPDGSNFTLKIRSTKLEDSAMYFCASSGLGPAANEQFFGPGTRLTVL.

The CDR3 reads CASSLYAERYEQYF. The CDR3 DNA follows: TGCGCCAGCAGCTTGTATGCGGAGCGCTACGAGCAGTACTTC. This chain joins TRBV5-1 and TRBJ2-7, with D unresolved. The V and J ends lost 1 base and 3 bases respectively, with 11 bases between them. The germline V gene encodes CDR1 SGHRS and CDR2 YFSETQ. This CDR3 is 14 amino acids long.

The CDR3 sequence is CASSLLGTGNIQYF. CDR3 in DNA: TGTGCCAGCAGTTTACTGGGTACAGGAAACATTCAGTACTTC. V is TRBV28 and J is TRBJ2-4, with a tentative D call TRBD1 (5 bases). This CDR3 comprises 14 residues. V was shortened by 2 bases and J by 6 bases, with 11 bases between the two germline ends. Germline V gene data show CDR1 as MDHEN and CDR2 as SYDVKM.

Comment on this clone: Mismatch with germline at one junction end may stem from a read error. The chain carries TRBV29-1 and TRBJ2-5; possible D gene TRBD2, 5 bases. CDR3 length equals 13 residues. Germline loops: CDR1 SQVTM, CDR2 ANQGSEA. CDR3 sequence (DNA): TGCAGCGCTGAACGGCGGGTCGAAGAGACCCAGTACTTC. Its protein is CSAERRVEETQYF.

The rearrangement links TRBV4-3 to TRBJ2-7; no firm D call. Germline V CDR1 and CDR2: LGHNA, YSLEER. The CDR3 loop spans 15 amino acids. The V gene lost 0 bases and the J gene lost 0 bases, with 9 bases spanning the gap. The CDR3 reads CASSQDPQNSYEQYF. For the CDR3, the DNA is TGCGCCAGCAGCCAAGATCCACAGAACTCCTACGAGCAGTACTTC.